The rows below give T cell receptor beta chains drawn from one sample of a study of blood T cell repertoires in COVID-19. TCRdb keeps only in-frame clones here, not all; method: immunoSEQ multiplex PCR. The repertoire includes over 110,000 clones, 80% of them detected once, and approximately 3.5% sits in the top ten. Sample: peripheral blood. These receptors were obtained from a man aged 70-80 years who had recovered from COVID-19. Both conserved end residues are part of each CDR3. Fields, in order: clone size, D gene, V gene, J gene, CDR3 protein, CDR3 DNA. A D gene is named only where the DNA matches it firmly. Some rows have no size entry. The others give once, few or many, or a class for an expanded clone.

>NA|NA|TRBV27|TRBJ2-1
CASRPPSLVMDEQFF
TGTGCCAGCAGACCACCTTCACTAGTTATGGATGAGCAGTTCTTC
>NA|NA|TRBV2|TRBJ1-1
CASSERTEAFF
TGTGCCAGCAGCGAGAGGACTGAAGCTTTCTTT
>NA|TRBD2|TRBV27|TRBJ2-1
CASSSRLAAYNEQFF
TGTGCCAGCAGTTCCAGACTAGCGGCCTACAATGAGCAGTTCTTC
>NA|NA|TRBV28|TRBJ2-2
CASSLELAGNTGELFF
TGTGCCAGCAGTTTAGAACTAGCTGGAAACACCGGGGAGCTGTTTTTT
>NA|TRBD2|TRBV5-1|TRBJ2-7
CASSFRTSGLTYEQYF
TGCGCCAGCAGCTTCAGGACTAGCGGGCTAACCTACGAGCAGTACTTC
>once|TRBD2|TRBV11-2|TRBJ2-2
CASSREDLGELFF
TGTGCCAGCAGCCGGGAGGATCTCGGGGAGCTGTTTTTT
>NA|NA|TRBV19|TRBJ2-2
CASTPRGTNTGELFF
TGTGCCAGTACTCCCAGGGGAACGAACACCGGGGAGCTGTTTTTT
>NA|NA|TRBV3-1/TRBV3-2|TRBJ2-5
CASSPQTRQETQYF
TGTGCCAGCAGCCCCCAGACACGACAAGAGACCCAGTACTTC
>few|TRBD2|TRBV5-6|TRBJ2-5
CASSLARTSKETQYF
TGTGCCAGCAGCTTGGCTAGGACTAGTAAAGAGACCCAGTACTTC
>once|TRBD2|TRBV27|TRBJ2-2
CASRYLTSGATGELFF
TGTGCCAGCAGATATTTGACTAGCGGGGCCACCGGGGAGCTGTTTTTT
>NA|TRBD2|TRBV6-5|TRBJ2-7
CASSSRDYSYEQYF
TGTGCCAGCAGTTCCCGGGACTACTCCTACGAGCAGTACTTC
>NA|NA|TRBV6-2/TRBV6-3|TRBJ1-5
CASSYSQTRGSNQPQHF
TGTGCCAGCAGTTACTCCCAGACTCGGGGTAGCAATCAGCCCCAGCATTTT
>once|NA|TRBV19|TRBJ1-5
CASSLRDSNQPQHF
TGTGCCAGTAGTCTCAGGGATAGCAATCAGCCCCAGCATTTT
>NA|TRBD1|TRBV30|TRBJ2-7
CAWGLDRGPYEQYF
TGTGCCTGGGGTCTCGACAGGGGCCCCTACGAGCAGTACTTC
>NA|NA|TRBV30|TRBJ1-4
CACLEVGEKLFF
TGTGCCTGCCTGGAGGTCGGTGAAAAACTGTTTTTT
>NA|NA|TRBV7-2|TRBJ2-1
CASSLRGSDDNEQFF
TGTGCCAGCAGCTTACGAGGTAGCGACGACAATGAGCAGTTCTTC
>NA|TRBD1|TRBV7-8|TRBJ2-7
CASSPRTGVSSYEQYF
TGTGCCAGCAGCCCACGGACAGGGGTGAGCTCCTACGAGCAGTACTTC
>NA|TRBD1|TRBV13|TRBJ2-5
CASSTQTGMETQYF
TGTGCCAGCAGCACTCAGACAGGGATGGAGACCCAGTACTTC
>NA|TRBD1|TRBV10-2|TRBJ2-2
CASTSRTGGNTGELFF
TGCGCCAGCACCAGCCGGACAGGGGGGAACACCGGGGAGCTGTTTTTT
>NA|TRBD2|TRBV27|TRBJ2-5
CASSLAGVGETQYF
TGTGCCAGCAGTCTAGCGGGAGTAGGGGAGACCCAGTACTTC
>NA|NA|TRBV7-8|TRBJ2-7
CASSLQANEQYF
TGTGCCAGCAGCTTACAGGCGAACGAGCAGTACTTC
>NA|TRBD1|TRBV6-5|TRBJ1-1
CASNPTGGTEAFF
TGTGCCAGCAACCCCACAGGGGGGACTGAAGCTTTCTTT
>NA|NA|TRBV4-1|TRBJ1-2
CASSQDRNIYGYTF
TGCGCCAGCAGCCAAGACAGGAATATCTATGGCTACACCTTC
>NA|TRBD1|TRBV5-4|TRBJ1-1
CASSHGQAEAEAFF
TGTGCCAGCAGCCACGGACAGGCGGAGGCTGAAGCTTTCTTT
>NA|NA|TRBV7-9|TRBJ2-2
CASSSLTGELFF
TGTGCCAGCAGTTCCCTCACCGGGGAGCTGTTTTTT
>NA|NA|TRBV6-5|TRBJ1-2
CASRVPGKGVYGYTF
TGTGCCAGCAGGGTCCCAGGGAAAGGGGTCTATGGCTACACCTTC
>NA|NA|TRBV27|TRBJ2-7
CASSFEGASFYEQYF
TGTGCCAGCAGTTTTGAAGGGGCTTCGTTCTACGAGCAGTACTTC
>NA|NA|TRBV2|TRBJ2-7
CASSQGLSNEQYF
TGTGCCAGCAGCCAGGGGTTGTCGAACGAGCAGTACTTC
>NA|NA|TRBV11-2|TRBJ2-2
CASSPRFTGELFF
TGTGCCAGCAGCCCTAGGTTTACCGGGGAGCTGTTTTTT
>few|NA|TRBV28|TRBJ1-5
CASSLGQGNNQPQHF
TGTGCCAGCAGTTTAGGCCAGGGTAACAATCAGCCCCAGCATTTT
>once|NA|TRBV21-1|TRBJ2-7
CASSRGGPLEQYF
TGTGCCAGCAGCAGGGGGGGCCCCTTGGAGCAGTACTTC
>once|TRBD1|TRBV30|TRBJ1-2
CAWSGDSDGYTF
TGTGCCTGGAGTGGGGACAGCGATGGCTACACCTTC
>NA|NA|TRBV29-1|TRBJ2-3
CSVDKRGTDTQYF
TGCAGCGTTGATAAGCGGGGCACAGATACGCAGTATTTT
>NA|TRBD2|TRBV5-1|TRBJ2-5
CASSLGLAGDTTLETQYF
TGCGCCAGCAGCTTGGGACTAGCGGGAGACACAACCCTGGAGACCCAGTACTTC
>NA|NA|TRBV5-8|TRBJ2-7
CASSGGRGQYF
TGTGCCAGCAGCGGCGGTAGAGGGCAGTACTTC
>NA|NA|TRBV18|TRBJ2-3
CASSPAATDTQYF
TGTGCCAGCTCACCAGCGGCCACAGATACGCAGTATTTT
>NA|TRBD2|TRBV2|TRBJ2-6
CASSEWRERLSGANVLTF
TGTGCCAGCAGTGAATGGCGGGAGCGTCTATCTGGGGCCAACGTCCTGACTTTC
>few|NA|TRBV10-3|TRBJ2-5
CAISEGPNQETQYF
TGTGCCATCAGTGAGGGGCCGAACCAAGAGACCCAGTACTTC
>NA|TRBD2|TRBV6-6|TRBJ2-7
CASSGTRGYEQYF
TGTGCCAGCTCCGGGACTAGGGGGTACGAGCAGTACTTC
>NA|NA|TRBV29-1|TRBJ1-2
CSVTTGSGYTF
TGCAGCGTTACGACGGGTTCGGGCTACACCTTC
>NA|TRBD2|TRBV4-1|TRBJ2-1
CASSQTSGSRGNEQFF
TGCGCCAGCAGCCAAACTAGCGGATCGCGAGGGAATGAGCAGTTCTTC
>NA|TRBD2|TRBV29-1|TRBJ2-1
CSVEDPAGVSYNEQFF
TGCAGCGTTGAAGATCCGGCGGGAGTTTCCTACAATGAGCAGTTCTTC
>NA|NA|TRBV14|TRBJ2-1
CASSVAVSSYNEQFF
TGTGCCAGCAGCGTAGCGGTAAGCTCCTACAATGAGCAGTTCTTC
>NA|TRBD1|TRBV30|TRBJ2-7
CAWKTPITGAYEQYF
TGTGCCTGGAAAACCCCGATCACAGGGGCCTACGAGCAGTACTTC
>few|NA|TRBV12-5|TRBJ1-4
CASGLVLGSSNEKLFF
TGTGCTAGTGGTTTGGTACTTGGGAGTTCTAATGAAAAACTGTTTTTT
>NA|NA|TRBV12-3/TRBV12-4|TRBJ1-5
CASSRQGNQPQHF
TGTGCCAGCAGTCGACAGGGCAATCAGCCCCAGCATTTT
>NA|TRBD2|TRBV5-1|TRBJ2-1
CASSGTASGIYNEQFF
TGCGCCAGCAGCGGAACGGCTAGCGGGATTTACAATGAGCAGTTCTTC
>NA|NA|TRBV6-2/TRBV6-3|TRBJ2-7
CASSWGGDWAYEQYF
TGTGCCAGCAGTTGGGGTGGGGACTGGGCCTACGAGCAGTACTTC
>NA|NA|TRBV10-3|TRBJ2-3
CAISESPGSSTDTQYF
TGTGCCATCAGTGAGTCTCCCGGGTCTAGCACAGATACGCAGTATTTT
>NA|TRBD1|TRBV10-3|TRBJ2-1
CAISSAGQGPFNEQFF
TGTGCCATCAGTTCTGCGGGACAGGGGCCGTTCAATGAGCAGTTCTTC
>NA|TRBD2|TRBV5-1|TRBJ2-1
CASSLAGTRNEQFF
TGCGCCAGCAGCTTGGCCGGGACTAGGAATGAGCAGTTCTTC
>NA|NA|TRBV19|TRBJ2-4
CASSNGLLAKNIQYF
TGTGCCAGTAGTAACGGACTTTTAGCCAAAAACATTCAGTACTTC
>once|TRBD2|TRBV5-1|TRBJ2-3
CASSLGSSGRTDTQYF
TGCGCCAGCAGCTTGGGTTCTAGCGGGAGGACAGATACGCAGTATTTT
>NA|NA|TRBV30|TRBJ1-1
CAWTKGRRLNTEAFF
TGTGCCTGGACGAAGGGGCGACGGCTGAACACTGAAGCTTTCTTT
>NA|NA|TRBV11-2|TRBJ2-2
CASNTARTGELFF
TGTGCCAGCAATACGGCTAGGACCGGGGAGCTGTTTTTT
>once|NA|TRBV15|TRBJ1-1
CATSRGGAGNTEAFF
TGTGCCACCAGCAGAGGGGGCGCCGGGAACACTGAAGCTTTCTTT
>NA|TRBD1|TRBV20-1|TRBJ2-7
CSASTRNRGPEQYF
TGCAGTGCTAGTACGCGAAACAGGGGCCCCGAGCAGTACTTC